This T cell receptor beta chain was recorded in a study of blood T cell repertoires in COVID-19. In the study overall: Acute and convalescent COVID-19 samples came from the United States, Italy and Spain. PBMCs, B-cell-depleted T cells, or T cells provided the cDNA or gDNA that made up the material.

As originally analysed: Reference gene primer amplification gave nucleated cell count estimates. Using immunoSEQ multiplex PCR, the repertoire was profiled, and TCRdb retains in-frame clones only, with some absent. V, J and clone size derive from that table, while D and trimming were established from the DNA sequence. The data contain fewer than 250,000 clones, 80% to 90% of them singletons. Trimming left V 6 bases short and J 0 bases short, with 9 bases between. Germline-derived CDR1 and CDR2 are MNHNY and SVGAGI (reference sequence). The CDR3 runs 14 residues. This chain joins TRBV6-6 and TRBJ1-3; D gene ambiguous. The sample comprised peripheral blood. This clonotype was sampled from a man aged 45-65 years with active or convalescent COVID-19. CDR3 region: CASSRDNSGNTIYF. CDR3 nucleotides: TGTGCCAGCAGCCGCGACAACTCTGGAAACACCATATATTTT.